This T cell receptor beta chain was identified during a study of T cells in Graves' hyperthyroidism and ophthalmopathy. Study-level information: At initial diagnosis, before any treatment had begun, peripheral blood was obtained.

Diagnosing involved the use of clinical symptoms, serum thyroxine and TRAb, thyroid ultrasound and orbital computed tomography. CDR1 is DFQATT and CDR2 is SNEGSKA in the germline V gene (reference sequence). V gave up 6 bases and J gave up 1 base, with 7 bases separating them. The length of the CDR3 is 11 residues. This clonotype was seen at least ten times. Amplified TCR beta CDR3 regions derived from RNA transcripts. HTBI primers were employed in a first-round RT-PCR of the TCR CDR3. TCRdb reanalysed the multiplex PCR reads using MiXCR and keeps one entry per CDR3 protein. The sample shows 200,000 to 300,000 distinct CDR3 sequences, approximately 16% of them seen only once.

The sequenced sample consisted of blood. The V gene is TRBV20-1, the J gene TRBJ2-7; D is undetermined. The sequence was obtained from a young woman with Graves' ophthalmopathy. This chain's CDR3 is CSAIPSYEQYF. CDR3 DNA: TGCAGTGCGATACCATCCTACGAGCAGTACTTC.